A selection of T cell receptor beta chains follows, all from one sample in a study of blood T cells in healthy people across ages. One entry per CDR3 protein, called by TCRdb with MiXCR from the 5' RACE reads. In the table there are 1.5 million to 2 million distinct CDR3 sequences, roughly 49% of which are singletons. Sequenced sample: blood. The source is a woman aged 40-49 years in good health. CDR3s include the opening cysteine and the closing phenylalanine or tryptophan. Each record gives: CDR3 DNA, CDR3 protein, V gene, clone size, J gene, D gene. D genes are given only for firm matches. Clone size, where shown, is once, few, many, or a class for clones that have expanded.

TGTGCCAGCAGTTACGGGACATCCGAAGAGACCCAGTACTTC	CASSYGTSEETQYF	TRBV6-2/TRBV6-3	.	TRBJ2-5	.
TGCAGTGCTAGAAGAGGTCCCACTTCTGAAGCTTTCTTT	CSARRGPTSEAFF	TRBV20-1	.	TRBJ1-1	.
TGCAGCGTTGAAGAGTTCCACAGTGGAGATACGCAGTATTTT	CSVEEFHSGDTQYF	TRBV29-1	.	TRBJ2-3	.
TGTGCCAGCAGTTACAAGGGGACCTATTCCTACAATGAGCAGTTCTTC	CASSYKGTYSYNEQFF	TRBV6-2/TRBV6-3	.	TRBJ2-1	.
TGCAGCGCCGCCGGCTCTGGGGCCAACGTCCTGACTTTC	CSAAGSGANVLTF	TRBV20-1	many	TRBJ2-6	.
TGTGCCAGCAGTTCTGAGCTCTTCGGAAACATTCAGTACTTC	CASSSELFGNIQYF	TRBV2	few	TRBJ2-4	.
TGCGCCAGCAGTAGTAGTTTCACAGCCTTCTCCTACGAGCAGTACTTC	CASSSSFTAFSYEQYF	TRBV10-2	few	TRBJ2-7	.
TGTGCCAGCAGTCTGGAGGAACCGGGCGTCAGCAGTCAGCCCCAGCATTTT	CASSLEEPGVSSQPQHF	TRBV6-1	once	TRBJ1-5	.
TGTGCCAGCAGCTTGGAGGGGAGGGCTAGCAATCAGCCCCAGCATTTT	CASSLEGRASNQPQHF	TRBV5-5	.	TRBJ1-5	.
TGTGCCAGCAGCCAACAGCCTAGCGGATCCTCCTACGAGCAGTACTTC	CASSQQPSGSSYEQYF	TRBV6-1	.	TRBJ2-7	TRBD2
TGTGCCAGCACCCTAGGGGGCTGGGGTGAGACCCAGTACTTC	CASTLGGWGETQYF	TRBV7-9	few	TRBJ2-5	TRBD1
TGTGCCAGCAGCTCTGGGACTAGTCGAGATACGCAGTATTTT	CASSSGTSRDTQYF	TRBV7-2	few	TRBJ2-3	TRBD2
TGTGCCAGCAGTTTAATTGCCGGGGAGCTGTTTTTT	CASSLIAGELFF	TRBV12-3/TRBV12-4	.	TRBJ2-2	.
TGTGCCAGCAGTCTCTTACGGTCGAGCTCCTACAATGAGCAGTTCTTC	CASSLLRSSSYNEQFF	TRBV12-3/TRBV12-4	.	TRBJ2-1	.
TGCAGTGTTCTGGACAGGGGGAATCAGCCCCAGCATTTT	CSVLDRGNQPQHF	TRBV20-1	.	TRBJ1-5	TRBD1
TGCGCCAGCAGCCCAAGTCCCTCCTACGAGCAGTACTTC	CASSPSPSYEQYF	TRBV4-3	many	TRBJ2-7	.
TGCGCCAGCAGCCAGGCTCGATACAATGAGCAGTACTTC	CASSQARYNEQYF	TRBV4-3	.	TRBJ2-7	.
TGTGCCAGCAGCGAGTGGACTAGGCGCACAGATACGCAGTATTTT	CASSEWTRRTDTQYF	TRBV7-2	few	TRBJ2-3	TRBD2